This T cell receptor beta chain was found in a study of T cell changes during pregnancy in multiple sclerosis. J was trimmed by 6 bases and V by 1 base; bases with no gene match: 11. The CDR3 runs to 17 residues. The germline V gene has CDR1 LNHDA and CDR2 SQIVND (reference sequence). The protocol was immunoSEQ multiplex PCR, while the TCRdb copy is restricted to in-frame clones and leaves out a portion. The data hold roughly 50,000 clones, with around 94% observed a single time. The source material was CD4+ T cells from peripheral blood mononuclear cells, sampled in the third trimester of pregnancy. The rearrangement uses TRBV19 and TRBJ1-5, with 8 bases fitting TRBD1. The sequence derives from a female donor with multiple sclerosis, enrolled in a pregnancy study. The CDR3 nucleotides are TGTGCCAGTAGTATAGCCCTCCAGGGGGCCGCGGGTCAGCCCCAGCATTTT. Translating it yields CASSIALQGAAGQPQHF.